This entry lists 24 T cell receptor beta chains sequenced from one sample in a study of cytomegalovirus exposure and HLA in healthy donors. It was with 60 Vbeta and 13 Jbeta primers that the PCR ran. Clones were sequenced by immunoSEQ multiplex PCR, and TCRdb holds only the in-frame ones, with some missing. The sample lists more than 100,000 clones, about three quarters occurring once. Specimen: PBMCs. The receptors here all came from a young woman in good health and CMV-seronegative.

The genes are TRBV19 and TRBJ2-2; maybe TRBD2 (6 bases). This CDR3 is built from 13 residues. Germline V CDR1 and CDR2: LNHDA, SQIVND (reference sequence). V lost 5 bases to trimming and J lost 4 bases, with 8 bases between them. The CDR3 reads CASSWRGTGELFF. As DNA, the CDR3 is TGTGCCAGTAGTTGGCGGGGCACCGGGGAGCTGTTTTTT.

J is TRBJ1-2 and V is TRBV7-8, with TRBD1 identical over 9 bases. Germline V lookup: CDR1 SGHVS, CDR2 FQNEAQ. V was clipped by 6 bases and J by 1 base; unmatched bases: 6. The CDR3 is 15 residues long. The CDR3 is CASSRTGGNNYGYTF. DNA of the CDR3: TGTGCCAGCAGTCGAACAGGGGGCAATAACTATGGCTACACCTTC.

This clone was seen a handful of times. The V and J genes are TRBV18 and TRBJ2-1; D possibly corresponds to TRBD2 (5 bases). Germline-derived CDR1 and CDR2 are KGHSH and LQKENI. This CDR3 comprises 14 residues. With 3 bases removed from V and 3 bases from J, the gap between germline ends came to 9 bases. DNA of the CDR3: TGTGCCAGCTCACCGTCGAGCGGCTACAATGAGCAGTTCTTC. Translating gives CASSPSSGYNEQFF. Full variable domain (outside the CDR3, taken from reference TRBV18 and TRBJ2-1): NAGVMQNPRHLVRRRGQEARLRCSPMKGHSHVYWYRQLPEEGLKFMVYLQKENIIDESGMPKERFSAEFPKEGPSILRIQQVVRGDSAAYFCASSPSSGYNEQFFGPGTRLTVL.

This chain joins TRBV7-9 and TRBJ2-7; 13 bases map to TRBD2. With V trimmed by 3 bases and J by 4 bases, 12 bases remained unmatched. The germline V gene encodes CDR1 SEHNR and CDR2 FQNEAQ (reference sequence). The CDR3 spans 18 residues. CDR3 sequence: CASSFAISRTSGGYEQYF. Written as DNA, the CDR3 is TGTGCCAGCAGCTTTGCGATTAGTCGGACTAGCGGGGGTTACGAGCAGTACTTC.

This clone was seen a few times. The chain couples TRBV6-5 to TRBJ2-7; D unclear. The CDR3 is 11 residues long. Trimming left V 4 bases short and J 6 bases short, with 7 bases between. Per the germline V gene, CDR1 is MNHEY and CDR2 is SVGAGI. Here the CDR3 reads CASSSLGEQYF. The CDR3 DNA follows: TGTGCCAGCAGTTCCCTCGGCGAGCAGTACTTC.

The rearrangement uses TRBV5-1 and TRBJ2-7; 10 nucleotides match TRBD2. The germline V gene has CDR1 SGHRS and CDR2 YFSETQ. The CDR3 sequence is 17 residues long. Trimming cost V 1 base and J 5 bases; bases outside gene matches: 12. This CDR3 reads CASSLSSYTSGTDEQYF. The CDR3 coding sequence is TGCGCCAGCAGCTTGTCCTCGTACACTAGCGGGACCGACGAGCAGTACTTC.

This chain uses TRBV5-1 with TRBJ1-2; D possibly corresponds to TRBD1 (5 bases). The CDR3 contains 14 residues. V was clipped by 0 bases and J by 3 bases, with 9 bases between them. In germline, CDR1 is SGHRS, CDR2 YFSETQ. The CDR3 bases are TGCGCCAGCAGCTTGGACGGGGGGGACTATGGCTACACCTTC. Its protein is CASSLDGGDYGYTF.

The chain couples TRBV30 to TRBJ2-2, with 9 bases aligning to TRBD2. V was clipped by 2 bases and J by 4 bases; unmatched bases: 8. Germline V gene data show CDR1 as GTSNPN and CDR2 as SVGIG (reference sequence). The CDR3 is made up of 16 amino acids. In DNA form, the CDR3 reads TGTGCCTGGAGTTCCGCGGGAGGGTGGGGCACCGGGGAGCTGTTTTTT. It is translated as CAWSSAGGWGTGELFF.

V usage is TRBV6-6 and J usage is TRBJ2-7; D unclear. The V end was cut by 1 base, the J end by 6 bases, with 4 bases between. The CDR3 has 11 residues. CDR1 MNHNY and CDR2 SVGAGI come from the germline V gene (reference sequence). The CDR3 nucleotides read TGTGCCAGCAGTTACTTAGCCGAGCAGTACTTC. Encoded protein: CASSYLAEQYF.

This sequence joins TRBV7-5 and TRBJ1-4; the tabulated D call, TRBD1, remains unverified against the DNA. TRBV7-5 is tagged as a pseudogene. The CDR3 runs to 14 residues. In nucleotides, the CDR3 is TGTGTCAGAAGGGAGACAGGGCGGGATGAAAAACTGTTTTTT. Encoded protein: CVRRETGRDEKLFF.

This clone was seen a handful of times. The chain carries TRBV7-8 and TRBJ2-5; the D is unclear. The J call may be in error: the DNA end matches TRBJ2-7 better. The CDR3 length is 12 residues. Germline CDR1 and CDR2: SGHVS and FQNEAQ. CDR3 nucleotides: TGTGCCAGCAGCTTAGGATACTACGAGCAGTACTTC. Translation gives CASSLGYYEQYF.

The chain is built from TRBV12-5 and TRBJ2-2; possible D gene TRBD1, 6 bases. In germline, CDR1 is LGHNT, CDR2 FRNRAP. This CDR3 has 16 residues. Trimming cost V 0 bases and J 4 bases, with 12 bases left between them. CDR3 DNA: TGTGCTAGTGGTTTGGTAAGGACAGCTGCCACCGGGGAGCTGTTTTTT. Translating gives CASGLVRTAATGELFF.

The chain combines TRBV10-3 with TRBJ1-3; D is unclear. V dropped 4 bases and J dropped 12 bases, with 13 bases sitting between them. The CDR3 spans 12 residues. Germline V gene data show CDR1 as ENHRY and CDR2 as SYGVKD. DNA for the CDR3: TGTGCCATCAGTGCCGGTGAAAACGGCATATATTTT. Its protein product is CAISAGENGIYF.

The V gene is TRBV7-9, the J gene TRBJ2-1; 14 nucleotides align to TRBD2. Losses at the gene ends were 6 bases for V and 9 bases for J; bases not matched to a gene: 4. The germline gives CDR1 SEHNR, CDR2 FQNEAQ (reference sequence). The CDR3 runs to 14 residues. The CDR3 DNA follows: TGTGCCAGCAGGGGGACTAGCGGGAGAGGTGAGCAGTTCTTC. As protein: CASRGTSGRGEQFF.

J is TRBJ2-7 and V is TRBV4-1; TRBD1 aligns across 7 bases. J lost 3 bases, V lost 5 bases, and 19 bases had no gene match. Germline V gene data show CDR1 as MGHRA and CDR2 as YSYEKL. The CDR3 is 18 residues long. The CDR3 sequence is CASSLPLPGQNSSYEQYF. In DNA, the CDR3 is TGCGCCAGCAGCTTACCCCTCCCGGGACAGAATTCAAGCTACGAGCAGTACTTC.

This chain's CDR3 is CASNPGGRETQYF. The CDR3 DNA reads as TGTGCCAGCAATCCAGGGGGCCGAGAGACCCAGTACTTC. V and J are TRBV5-4 and TRBJ2-5; 8 bases match TRBD1. The CDR3 spans 13 residues. With V trimmed by 6 bases and J by 4 bases, 5 bases remained unmatched. Germline loops: CDR1 SGHNT, CDR2 YYREEE (reference sequence).

The chain links TRBV6-1 to TRBJ2-7, with TRBD2 identical over 12 bases. V lost 4 bases to trimming and J lost 6 bases; unmatched junction nucleotides: 7. Germline CDR1 MNHNS, CDR2 SASEGT. This CDR3 spans 15 amino acids. The DNA for the CDR3 is TGTGCCAGCAGTGCTAGCGGGAGGGTAGGGGGCGAGCAGTACTTC. Encoded protein: CASSASGRVGGEQYF.

This chain uses TRBV14 with TRBJ2-2; no reliable D call. Germline CDR1 and CDR2: SGHDN and FVKESK. V was clipped by 2 bases and J by 2 bases, with 6 bases between them. The CDR3 loop spans 14 amino acids. CDR3 coding DNA: TGTGCCAGCAGCCAACACAGCAACACCGGGGAGCTGTTTTTT. Amino acid sequence: CASSQHSNTGELFF.

This clone was seen once. The chain has TRBV11-2 and TRBJ1-1; 7 nucleotides match TRBD1. CDR1 and CDR2 (germline): SGHAT, FQNNGV. V dropped 1 base and J dropped 3; count of bases not matched to a gene: 11. The CDR3 has 17 residues. For the CDR3, the DNA is TGTGCCAGCAGCTTAGCCCCCAGGGGGAAGAGGGACACTGAAGCTTTCTTT. Residues: CASSLAPRGKRDTEAFF.

This chain connects TRBV6-6 to TRBJ2-7, with TRBD1 matching 7 bases. Germline trimming cut 5 bases from V and 0 bases from J; bases unmatched to any gene: 4. CDR3 length equals 14 residues. Germline V gene sequence: CDR1 MNHNY, CDR2 SVGAGI (reference sequence). For the CDR3, the DNA is TGTGCCAGCAGTAGGGACAGAGGCTCCTACGAGCAGTACTTC. This translates into CASSRDRGSYEQYF.

The J gene is TRBJ2-1, the V gene TRBV30; 14 nucleotides align to TRBD2. V shed 3 bases and J 8 bases; nucleotides not matched to a gene: 9. The V gene's germline CDR1 is GTSNPN and CDR2 SVGIG (reference sequence). CDR3 length equals 16 residues. The CDR3 protein is CAWRRTGTSGSYEQFF. CDR3 coding DNA: TGTGCCTGGAGGAGGACGGGGACTAGCGGGAGCTATGAGCAGTTCTTC.

This CDR3 reads CASSYSREMKAFF. CDR3 nucleotides: TGTGCCAGCAGTTACTCTAGAGAGATGAAAGCTTTCTTT. The chain joins TRBV6-6 to TRBJ1-1; D remains unclear. This CDR3 has 13 residues. The germline CDR1 and CDR2 sequences are MNHNY and SVGAGI (reference sequence). V was shortened by 0 bases and J by 9 bases, with 11 bases between the two germline ends.

The chain combines TRBV4-1 with TRBJ1-4, with TRBD1 matching 7 bases. CDR1 and CDR2 from the germline V gene are MGHRA and YSYEKL. The ends lost 2 bases at V and 4 bases at J; junction bases unmatched: 19. The CDR3 totals 20 residues. The CDR3 protein is CASSQQIGTLRGRDNEKLFF. In DNA, the CDR3 is TGCGCCAGCAGCCAACAAATAGGGACCTTAAGGGGGCGCGATAATGAAAAACTGTTTTTT.

The chain recombines TRBV30 with TRBJ2-5; D may be TRBD1 (5 bases). The CDR3 contains 13 residues. Germline values: CDR1 GTSNPN, CDR2 SVGIG (reference sequence). The V and J ends lost 2 bases and 1 base respectively, with 8 bases between them. The CDR3 is CAWSRQPQETQYF. The CDR3 region has the DNA TGTGCCTGGAGTCGACAGCCCCAAGAGACCCAGTACTTC.